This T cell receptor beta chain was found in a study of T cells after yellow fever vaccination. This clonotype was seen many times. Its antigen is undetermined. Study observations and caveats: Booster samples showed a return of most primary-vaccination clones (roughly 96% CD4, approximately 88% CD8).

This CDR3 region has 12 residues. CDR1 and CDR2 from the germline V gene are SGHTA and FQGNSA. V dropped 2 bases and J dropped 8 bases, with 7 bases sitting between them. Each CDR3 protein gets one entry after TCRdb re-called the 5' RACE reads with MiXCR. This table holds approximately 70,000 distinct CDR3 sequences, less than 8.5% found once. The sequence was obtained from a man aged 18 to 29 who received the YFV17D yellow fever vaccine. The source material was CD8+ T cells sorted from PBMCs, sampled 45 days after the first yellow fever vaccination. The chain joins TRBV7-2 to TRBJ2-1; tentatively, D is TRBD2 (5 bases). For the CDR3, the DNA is TGTGCCAGCAGCTTATCGGGGTATGAGCAGTTCTTC. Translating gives CASSLSGYEQFF.